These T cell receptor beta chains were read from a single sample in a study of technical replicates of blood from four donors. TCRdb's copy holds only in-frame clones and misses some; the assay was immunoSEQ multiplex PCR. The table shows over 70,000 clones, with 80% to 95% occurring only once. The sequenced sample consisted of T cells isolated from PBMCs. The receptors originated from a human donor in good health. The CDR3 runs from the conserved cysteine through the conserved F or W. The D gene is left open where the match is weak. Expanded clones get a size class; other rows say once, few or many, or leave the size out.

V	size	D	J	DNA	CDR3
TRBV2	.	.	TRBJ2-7	TGTGCCAGAGGACAGTCCTACGAGCAGTACTTC	CARGQSYEQYF
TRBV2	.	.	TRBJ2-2	TGTGCCAGCAGTCCTAGCGAGAACACCGGGGAGCTGTTTTTT	CASSPSENTGELFF
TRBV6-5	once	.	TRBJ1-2	TGTGCCAGCAGTTACCTCGGGACTGTCTATGGCTACACCTTC	CASSYLGTVYGYTF
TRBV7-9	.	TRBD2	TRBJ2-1	TGTGCCAGCAGCTTATACTTAGCGGGAGATAAGAATGAGCAGTTCTTC	CASSLYLAGDKNEQFF
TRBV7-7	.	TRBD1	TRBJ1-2	TGTGCTAGCAGCCCTCTGGACAGGGAGGATGGCTACACCTTC	CASSPLDREDGYTF
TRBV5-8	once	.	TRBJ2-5	TGTGCCAGCAGCCTTAACAAACTAGTGTCCCAGTACTTC	CASSLNKLVSQYF
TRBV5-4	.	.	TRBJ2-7	TGTGCCAGCAGCATGCCGACAGAGGCGGACGAGCAGTACTTC	CASSMPTEADEQYF
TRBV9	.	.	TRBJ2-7	TGTGCCAGCAGCGTAGAAATCGGGTTTGGCTACGAGCAGTACTTC	CASSVEIGFGYEQYF
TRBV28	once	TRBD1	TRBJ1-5	TGTGCCAGCAGTTTTTCACAGGGGGCAGGGCAGCCCCAGCATTTT	CASSFSQGAGQPQHF
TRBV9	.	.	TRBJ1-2	TGTGCCAGCAGCGCATCAGGGACTAACTATGGCTACACCTTC	CASSASGTNYGYTF
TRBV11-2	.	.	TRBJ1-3	TGTGCCAGCAGCTTAGATCGGACAGCCGGAAACACCATATATTTT	CASSLDRTAGNTIYF
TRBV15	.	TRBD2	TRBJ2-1	TGTGCCACCAGCAGAGGACTAGCGGGAGCTGATGAGCAGTTCTTC	CATSRGLAGADEQFF
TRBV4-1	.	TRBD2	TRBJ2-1	TGCGCCAGCAGCCTAGAGACTAGCGGGAGAAACTACAATGAGCAGTTCTTC	CASSLETSGRNYNEQFF
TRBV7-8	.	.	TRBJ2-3	TGTGCCAGCAGCTTGAGGCCCACGACGGGAGATACGCAGTATTTT	CASSLRPTTGDTQYF
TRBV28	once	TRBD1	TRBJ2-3	TGTGCCAGCAGCCTTCCCCCCACAGGGGCCACAGATACGCAGTATTTT	CASSLPPTGATDTQYF
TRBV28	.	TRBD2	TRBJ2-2	TGTGCCAGCAATCTAGCGGGAGGAGTCGGGGAGCTGTTTTTT	CASNLAGGVGELFF
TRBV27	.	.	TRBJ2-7	TGTGCCAGCAGTTTAACTAGTCCCTCCTACGAGCAGTACTTC	CASSLTSPSYEQYF
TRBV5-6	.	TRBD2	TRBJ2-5	TGTGCCAGCAGCTTGGGCCTAGCGGGAGATAAGACCCAGTACTTC	CASSLGLAGDKTQYF
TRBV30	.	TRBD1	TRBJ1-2	TGTGCCTGGAGTGGGATACGACAGGGGTATAACTATGGCTACACCTTC	CAWSGIRQGYNYGYTF
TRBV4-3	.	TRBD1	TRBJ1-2	TGCGCCAGCAGCCAGGATCCAGGGGGCGCTTCATATGGCTACACCTTC	CASSQDPGGASYGYTF
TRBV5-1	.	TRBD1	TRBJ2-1	TGCGCCAGCAGCTTGGGGACAGGGGGGGTACTAAATGAGCAGTTCTTC	CASSLGTGGVLNEQFF
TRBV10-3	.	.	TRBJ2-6	TGTGCCATCATGGGGACTGAGTATGGGGCCAACGTCCTGACTTTC	CAIMGTEYGANVLTF
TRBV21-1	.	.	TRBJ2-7	TGTGCCAGCAGCAAAGAGTGGGGGCGAGTTGGCGAGCAGTACTTC	CASSKEWGRVGEQYF
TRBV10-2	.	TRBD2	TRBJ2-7	TGCGCCAGCAGGCGGGAGCGCACGGGCGAGCAGTACTTC	CASRRERTGEQYF
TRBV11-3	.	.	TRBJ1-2	TGTGCCAGCAGCCAAGAGACAGGTGGCTACACCTTC	CASSQETGGYTF
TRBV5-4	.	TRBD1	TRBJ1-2	TGTGCCAGCAGATCCCGGGACAGGGGAACTCGTGGCTACACCTTC	CASRSRDRGTRGYTF
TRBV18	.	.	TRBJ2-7	TGTGCCAGCTCACCTCCACTAGCCGCCGAGCAGTACTTC	CASSPPLAAEQYF
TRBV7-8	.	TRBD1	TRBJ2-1	TGTGCCAGCAGCCATAGACAGGGACCAGGCAATGAGCAGTTCTTC	CASSHRQGPGNEQFF
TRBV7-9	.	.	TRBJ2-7	TGTGCCAGCAGCCCCCAGGGGGGCTACGAGCAGTACTTC	CASSPQGGYEQYF
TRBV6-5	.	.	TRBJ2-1	TGTGCCAGCAGTTACGGGAGGACTCATTTAAATGAGCAGTTCTTC	CASSYGRTHLNEQFF
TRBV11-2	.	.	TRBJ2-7	TGTGCCAGCAGCTTAGATCAAGGGGACTGGGCCACCCTCGAGCAGTACTTC	CASSLDQGDWATLEQYF
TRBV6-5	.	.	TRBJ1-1	TGTGCCAGCAGTCCGAACGGGGAGGAAGCTTTCTTT	CASSPNGEEAFF
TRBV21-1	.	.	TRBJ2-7	TGTGCCAGCAGCAAGGGGGCAACTAGGAACTACGAGCAGTACTTC	CASSKGATRNYEQYF
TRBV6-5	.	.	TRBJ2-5	TGTGCCAGCAGTTACTCGCGGCAGACCCAGTACTTC	CASSYSRQTQYF
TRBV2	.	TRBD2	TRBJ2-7	TGTGCCAGCAGTGACTCCTTGCCACTGACTAGCGGTTACTACGAGCAGTACTTC	CASSDSLPLTSGYYEQYF
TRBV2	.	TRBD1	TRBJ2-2	TGTGCCAGCTTCGGGACAGGGCAAACCGGGGAGCTGTTTTTT	CASFGTGQTGELFF
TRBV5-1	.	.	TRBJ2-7	TGCGCCAGCAGACAGGACTACTACGAGCAGTACTTC	CASRQDYYEQYF
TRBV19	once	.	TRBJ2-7	TGTGCCAGTAGTATAGGGGGCAGTGCCTCCTACGAGCAGTACTTC	CASSIGGSASYEQYF
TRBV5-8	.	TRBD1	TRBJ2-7	TGTGCCAGCGGCCCCGGGACAGGGATCGACGAGCAGTACTTC	CASGPGTGIDEQYF
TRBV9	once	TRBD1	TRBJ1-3	TGTGCCAGCAGCACCAGGGGGCTAGGAAACACCATATATTTT	CASSTRGLGNTIYF
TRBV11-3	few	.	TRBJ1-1	TGTGCCAGCAGCCTATATCAAGACACTGAAGCTTTCTTT	CASSLYQDTEAFF
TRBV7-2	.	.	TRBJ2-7	TGTGCCAGCAGCTTAGGGGGGGAACCCTTCTACGAGCAGTACTTC	CASSLGGEPFYEQYF
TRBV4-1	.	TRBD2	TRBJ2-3	TGCGCCAGCAGCCACCCAGGACTAGCGGGAGTCGTAGATACGCAGTATTTT	CASSHPGLAGVVDTQYF
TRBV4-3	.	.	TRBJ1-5	TGCGCCAGCAGCCAAGAGATACAGGGAGGGCAGCCCCAGCATTTT	CASSQEIQGGQPQHF
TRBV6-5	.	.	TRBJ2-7	TGTGCCACCCTAGGGAGTTTCCACGAGCAGTACTTC	CATLGSFHEQYF
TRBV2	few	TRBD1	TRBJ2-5	TGTGCCAGCAGACTGGGGACAGGGCCCCAAGAGACCCAGTACTTC	CASRLGTGPQETQYF
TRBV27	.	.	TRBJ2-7	TGTGCCAGCGGGGGGACCTTCTACGAGCAGTACTTC	CASGGTFYEQYF
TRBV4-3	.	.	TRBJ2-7	TGCGCCAGCAGCCAAGCGCCCTACTCCTACGAGCAGTACTTC	CASSQAPYSYEQYF